The 5 T cell receptor beta chains reported below all come from one sample, sequenced in a study of blood T cells in healthy people across ages. Then a second PCR, running roughly 6 to 12 cycles, was carried out with a sample-barcoded 5' primer and a J-beta primer mix. One entry per CDR3 protein results from TCRdb running MiXCR on the 5' RACE reads. The sample records 2 million or so distinct CDR3 sequences, 49% being singletons. The sample consisted of blood. Receptors were obtained from a woman in her thirties or forties in good health.

This clonotype was seen many times. V gene TRBV20-1 combines with J gene TRBJ2-7; D might be TRBD2 (5 bases). The length of the CDR3 is 12 residues. The V gene's germline CDR1 is DFQATT and CDR2 SNEGSKA (reference sequence). Trimming took 0 bases from V and 5 from J, leaving 8 bases between them. DNA of the CDR3: TGCAGTGCTAGAGATCGGGGTAACGAGCAGTACTTC. It yields the protein CSARDRGNEQYF.

The V call is TRBV20-1, the J call TRBJ2-7; the D is unclear. The CDR3 consists of 13 residues. The V gene lost 4 bases and the J gene lost 2 bases, with 12 bases spanning the gap. Germline CDR1 and CDR2: DFQATT and SNEGSKA (reference sequence). CDR3 region: CSATPRPPYEQYF. The CDR3 coding sequence is TGCAGTGCTACTCCCCGGCCGCCCTACGAGCAGTACTTC.

This clonotype was found many times. The rearrangement links TRBV29-1 to TRBJ2-1; a weak D match, TRBD1 (6 bases). Germline values: CDR1 SQVTM, CDR2 ANQGSEA. Trimming removed 4 bases from V and 4 bases from J, with 14 bases in between. The CDR3 has 14 residues. The CDR3 nucleotides are TGCAGCGTTGGGCTGCTGACAGGTTACAATGAGCAGTTCTTC. Amino acids: CSVGLLTGYNEQFF.

V usage is TRBV5-6 and J usage is TRBJ1-5, with D possibly matching TRBD1 (5 bases). V lost 4 bases to trimming and J lost 7 bases, with 15 bases between them. CDR1 SGHDT and CDR2 YYEEEE come from the germline V gene. The CDR3 sequence is 14 residues long. In DNA form, the CDR3 reads TGTGCCAGCAGCGACGGGACGGCTAAACAGCCCCAGCATTTT. Amino acids: CASSDGTAKQPQHF.

This clonotype showed up just a few times. This chain links TRBV10-3 with TRBJ2-6, with 7 bases lining up with TRBD1. V shed 4 bases and J 0 bases; nucleotides not matched to a gene: 9. Per germline, CDR1 ENHRY and CDR2 SYGVKD. The CDR3 loop spans 18 amino acids. In DNA, the CDR3 is TGTGCCATCAGTGGACAGGGCAAGAAGAGCTCTGGGGCCAACGTCCTGACTTTC. Protein product: CAISGQGKKSSGANVLTF.